The sequence of this T cell receptor beta chain was determined in a study of PD-L1 blockade in urothelial cancer. Germline trimming cut 8 bases from V and 6 bases from J; bases unmatched to any gene: 10. CDR1 is MNHNY and CDR2 is SVGAGI in the germline V gene (reference sequence). CDR3 size: 14 residues. Data came from immunoSEQ multiplex PCR; TCRdb stores just in-frame clones and leaves some out. Among around 40,000 clones, roughly 89% were seen once, and the ten largest hold around 2%. This specimen was PBMCs, taken around atezolizumab (anti-PD-L1) treatment. V and J are TRBV6-6 and TRBJ2-1, with 7 nucleotides matching TRBD2. The clonotype comes from a man aged 55-75 years with urothelial cancer. The CDR3 here is CASGEREGSNEQFF. The CDR3 nucleotides read TGTGCCAGCGGCGAGAGGGAGGGCAGCAATGAGCAGTTCTTC.